The 4 T cell receptor beta chains below all came from one sample that was sequenced in a study of T-cell reconstitution after alpha-beta-depleted transplantation in children. Construction of the TCRbeta library involved unique molecular identifiers. TCRdb passed the PCR reads through MiXCR, listing each CDR3 protein once. The repertoire holds more than 500,000 distinct CDR3 sequences, roughly 10% seen once, with 12% to 15% in the top ten. This specimen consisted of PBMCs, mostly from graft donor cells, obtained 180 days after TCRalphabeta/CD19-depleted stem cell transplant. The receptors derive from a female patient between 2 and 15 years old who had a stem cell transplant for aplastic anemia, so the T cells may come from the graft donor.

This clonotype was seen more than once but under ten times. The chain links TRBV7-2 to TRBJ2-7; perhaps D is TRBD1 or TRBD2 (6 bases each). The CDR3 extends over 14 amino acids. Germline CDR1 reads SGHTA; CDR2 reads FQGNSA. V was pared by 5 bases and J by 4 bases, with 15 bases between. CDR3: CASSPFGGKYEQYF. The CDR3 DNA reads as TGTGCCAGCAGCCCCTTCGGGGGCAAGTACGAGCAGTACTTC.

In this sample, this clonotype turned up a few times. A junction end diverges from the germline sequence, so it may reflect a read error. This chain uses TRBV20-1 with TRBJ1-1; 9 nucleotides align to TRBD1. Germline CDR1 DFQATT, CDR2 SNEGSKA (reference sequence). This CDR3 is 17 amino acids long. CDR3 coding DNA: TGCAGTGCTAGAGATCCTCGACAGGGGGTCCGGAACACTGAGGCTTTCTTT. It specifies CSARDPRQGVRNTEAFF.

This rearrangement joins TRBV20-1 to TRBJ1-6; a possible D gene is TRBD1 (5 bases). CDR1 is DFQATT and CDR2 is SNEGSKA in the germline V gene (reference sequence). The CDR3 extends over 15 amino acids. V was pared by 3 bases and J by 9 bases, with 18 bases between. CDR3 nucleotides: TGCAGTGCTAGTTGGGACGGGACGTCTGGTTCACCCCTCCACTTT. It encodes CSASWDGTSGSPLHF.

V usage is TRBV11-1 and J usage is TRBJ2-1, with D perhaps TRBD2 (6 bases). Trimming removed 2 bases from V and 0 bases from J, with 23 bases in between. The length of the CDR3 is 20 residues. Per the germline V gene, CDR1 is SGHAT and CDR2 is FQDESV (reference sequence). Here the CDR3 DNA reads TGTGCCAGCAGCTTACGATTGGCGGGACGACCCACGAGCTCCTACAATGAGCAGTTCTTC. Translating it yields CASSLRLAGRPTSSYNEQFF.